This TCR beta chain is from a study of blood T cell repertoires in COVID-19 (dated by TCRdb to 2020 to 2021). Background for the entire study: Samples covering the acute and convalescent phases of COVID-19 were provided by collaborators in the United States, Italy and Spain. A de-identified subject ID, COVID-19 status, age in years and sex were almost always included in the sample metadata. A freely available public database, intended as a resource for researchers studying the immune response to SARS-CoV-2, is where the repertoires were released. The material from the prospective study consisted of cDNA or gDNA derived from T cells, B-cell-depleted T cells, or PBMCs. Samples came from the ongoing ImmuneRACE study (first 160 participants) plus 1,254 subjects from 6 global collaborators. Where available, HLA class I and class II types were obtained from metadata supplied by the sample provider rather than from assay-based typing. Deeply sampled blood TCRbeta repertoires from subjects exposed to, actively infected with, or recovered from COVID-19 were included in the dataset. Study-wide conclusions, independent of this receptor: Clinical and demographic metadata were provided uncurated, with the amount varying by source and participant.

This clone was observed a handful of times. Its antigen has not been determined. It has no much larger one-base neighbor in the sample; base qualities were not kept. TCRbeta CDR3 regions were amplified from genomic DNA using the immunoSEQ Assay, a bias-controlled multiplex PCR. As for the original processing: Nucleated cell counts per sample were estimated from amplification of reference gene primers within the assay. Sequence reads were collapsed and filtered to measure the absolute abundance of every unique TCRbeta CDR3 rearrangement. For each sample, productive Simpson clonality was calculated as the square root of Simpson's diversity index across productive rearrangements. The source is immuneACCESS, and TCRdb retained only in-frame sequences with V and J called. Part of the clones is not carried over; for the studies checked, unresolved V genes explain less than half of this, and the remainder is unexplained. The V and J calls and clone size were taken over from that table, and D and trimming were inferred from the DNA. Within this sample are a few hundred thousand clones, with around 90% of them counted one time only. Clones ranked in the top ten supply roughly 0.96% of the sample.

Samples from volunteer blood donors who had recovered from COVID-19 were contributed by a second Seattle source. Each collaborating institution followed its own protocols to collect whole blood in K2EDTA tubes. For TCRbeta analysis, collaborators shipped samples as frozen whole blood, isolated PBMCs, or DNA extracted from either of those sample types. From the germline V gene, CDR1 is MGHDK and CDR2 is SYGVNS. The CDR3, from cysteine to phenylalanine, totals 12 residues. This entry keeps only the CDR3 DNA: 36 bases, framed from base 1. V loses 5 bases of germline sequence and J loses 9 bases, and the interval between the two ends is 11 bases.

Sequenced sample: peripheral blood. This TCR derives from a woman aged 40 to 50 who had recovered from COVID-19. The sequence joins TRBV25-1 to TRBJ2-1; the best D guess is TRBD2, with 6 bases matching. The CDR3 is CASSRGGLEQFF. The nucleotide sequence is given as TGTGCCAGCAGTCGGGGAGGTCTTGAGCAGTTCTTC.